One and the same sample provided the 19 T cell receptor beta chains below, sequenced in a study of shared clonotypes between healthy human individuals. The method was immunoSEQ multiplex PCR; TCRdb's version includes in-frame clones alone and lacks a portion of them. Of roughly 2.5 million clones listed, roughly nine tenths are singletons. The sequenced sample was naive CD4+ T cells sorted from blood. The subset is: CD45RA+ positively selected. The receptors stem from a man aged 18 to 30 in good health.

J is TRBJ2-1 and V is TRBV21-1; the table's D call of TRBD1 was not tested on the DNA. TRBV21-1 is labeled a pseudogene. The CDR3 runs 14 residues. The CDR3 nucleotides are TGTGCCAGCAGCAATGGACAGGGTCTGTATGAGCAGTTCTTC. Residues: CASSNGQGLYEQFF.

CDR3 nucleotide sequence: TGCGCCAGCCCCCCCGTTGATGCCAGGGAAGACCCTCTAGAAGAACTGTTTTTT. It specifies CASPPVDAREDPLEELFF. The V gene is TRBV5-1, the J gene TRBJ1-4; maybe TRBD1 (5 bases). The CDR3 runs to 18 residues. V shed 7 bases and J shed 12 bases, with 34 bases lying between them. Per germline, CDR1 SGHRS and CDR2 YFSETQ.

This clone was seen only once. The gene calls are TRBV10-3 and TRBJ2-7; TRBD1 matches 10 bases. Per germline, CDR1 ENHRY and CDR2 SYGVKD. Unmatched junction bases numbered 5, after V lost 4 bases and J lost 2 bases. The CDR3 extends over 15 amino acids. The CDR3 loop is CAISAPGTGAYEQYF. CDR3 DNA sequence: TGTGCCATCAGTGCTCCCGGGACAGGGGCCTACGAGCAGTACTTC.

The CDR3 bases are TGTGCCATCAGTGAGACTAGCGGGAGAATGGATGAGCAGTTCTTC. This translates into CAISETSGRMDEQFF. The V gene is TRBV10-3, the J gene TRBJ2-1; 11 nucleotides match TRBD2. CDR3 length: 15 residues. The germline V gene has CDR1 ENHRY and CDR2 SYGVKD. V shed 2 bases, J shed 8 bases, and the junction held 5 bases outside the gene matches.

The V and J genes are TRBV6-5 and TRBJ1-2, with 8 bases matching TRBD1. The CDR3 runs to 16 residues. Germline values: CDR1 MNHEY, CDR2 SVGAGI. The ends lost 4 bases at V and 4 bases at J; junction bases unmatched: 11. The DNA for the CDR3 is TGTGCCAGCAGTTGGTCCGACGGACAGGGCTCCTATGGCTACACCTTC. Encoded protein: CASSWSDGQGSYGYTF.

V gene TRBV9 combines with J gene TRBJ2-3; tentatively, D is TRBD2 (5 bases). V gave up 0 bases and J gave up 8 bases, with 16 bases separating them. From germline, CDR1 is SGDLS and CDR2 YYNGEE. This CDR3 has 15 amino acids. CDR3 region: CASSVEGSSGGTQYF. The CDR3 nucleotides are TGTGCCAGCAGCGTAGAAGGGAGCTCCGGTGGTACGCAGTATTTT.

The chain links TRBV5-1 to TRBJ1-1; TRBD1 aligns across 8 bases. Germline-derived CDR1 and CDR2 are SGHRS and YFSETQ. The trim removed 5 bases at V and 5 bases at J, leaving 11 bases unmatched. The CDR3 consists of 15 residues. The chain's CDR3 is CASRLDPGGGTEAFF. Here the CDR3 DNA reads TGCGCCAGCAGACTTGACCCAGGGGGCGGAACTGAAGCTTTCTTT.

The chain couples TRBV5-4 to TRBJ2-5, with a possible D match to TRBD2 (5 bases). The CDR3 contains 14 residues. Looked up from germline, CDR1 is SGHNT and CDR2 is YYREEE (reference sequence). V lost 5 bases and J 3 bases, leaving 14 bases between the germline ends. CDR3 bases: TGTGCCAGCAGTCCGGGAACTGGCGAAGAGACCCAGTACTTC. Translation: CASSPGTGEETQYF.

The CDR3 DNA sequence: TGTGCCAGCAGTCACACGACAGTAGCCAAAAACATTCAGTACTTC. Translating gives CASSHTTVAKNIQYF. This chain uses TRBV6-5 with TRBJ2-4; tentative D call: TRBD1 (5 bases). The length of the CDR3 is 15 residues. V shed 5 bases and J shed 0 bases, with 11 bases lying between them. In germline, CDR1 is MNHEY, CDR2 SVGAGI.

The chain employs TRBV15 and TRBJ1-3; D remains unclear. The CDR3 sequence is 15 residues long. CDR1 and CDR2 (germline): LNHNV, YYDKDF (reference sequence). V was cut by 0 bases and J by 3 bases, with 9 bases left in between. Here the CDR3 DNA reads TGTGCCACCAGCAGAGATCAAGTTAGTGGAAACACCATATATTTT. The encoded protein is CATSRDQVSGNTIYF. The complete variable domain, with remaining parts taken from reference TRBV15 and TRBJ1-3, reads DAMVIQNPRYQVTQFGKPVTLSCSQTLNHNVMYWYQQKSSQAPKLLFHYYDKDFNNEADTPDNFQSRRPNTSFCFLDIRSPGLGDTAMYLCATSRDQVSGNTIYFGEGSWLTVV.

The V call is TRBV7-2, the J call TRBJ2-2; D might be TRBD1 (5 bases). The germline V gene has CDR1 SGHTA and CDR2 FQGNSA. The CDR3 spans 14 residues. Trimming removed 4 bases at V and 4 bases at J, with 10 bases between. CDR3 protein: CASSWGSTTGELFF. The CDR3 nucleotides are TGTGCCAGCAGCTGGGGCAGTACCACCGGGGAGCTGTTTTTT.

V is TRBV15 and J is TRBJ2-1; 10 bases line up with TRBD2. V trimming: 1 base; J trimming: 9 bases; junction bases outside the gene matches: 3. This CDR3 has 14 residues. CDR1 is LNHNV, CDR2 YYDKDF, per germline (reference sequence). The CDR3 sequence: CATSRALAGVEQFF. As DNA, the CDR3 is TGTGCCACCAGCAGAGCTCTAGCGGGAGTTGAGCAGTTCTTC.

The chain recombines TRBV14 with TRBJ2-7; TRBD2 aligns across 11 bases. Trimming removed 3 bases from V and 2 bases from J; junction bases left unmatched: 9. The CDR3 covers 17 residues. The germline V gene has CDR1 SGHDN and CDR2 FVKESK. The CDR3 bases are TGTGCCAGCAGCCATCGAGTTACTAGCGGGAGAACCTACGAGCAGTACTTC. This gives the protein CASSHRVTSGRTYEQYF. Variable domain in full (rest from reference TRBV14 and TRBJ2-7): EAGVTQFPSHSVIEKGQTVTLRCDPISGHDNLYWYRRVMGKEIKFLLHFVKESKQDESGMPNNRFLAERTGGTYSTLKVQPAELEDSGVYFCASSHRVTSGRTYEQYFGPGTRLTVT.

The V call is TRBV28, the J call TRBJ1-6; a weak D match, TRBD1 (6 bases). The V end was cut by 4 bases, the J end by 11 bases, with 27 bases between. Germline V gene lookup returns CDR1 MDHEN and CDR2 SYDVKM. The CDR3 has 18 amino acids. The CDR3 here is CASSSPIPGTNRLTPLHF. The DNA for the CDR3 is TGTGCCAGCAGTTCCCCAATACCGGGGACAAATAGGTTAACACCCCTCCACTTT.

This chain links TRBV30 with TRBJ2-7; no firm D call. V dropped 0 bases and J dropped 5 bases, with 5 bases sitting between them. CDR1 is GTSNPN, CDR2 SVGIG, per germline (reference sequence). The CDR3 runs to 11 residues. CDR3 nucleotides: TGTGCCTGGAGTGTGCCCAACGAGCAGTACTTC. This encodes CAWSVPNEQYF.

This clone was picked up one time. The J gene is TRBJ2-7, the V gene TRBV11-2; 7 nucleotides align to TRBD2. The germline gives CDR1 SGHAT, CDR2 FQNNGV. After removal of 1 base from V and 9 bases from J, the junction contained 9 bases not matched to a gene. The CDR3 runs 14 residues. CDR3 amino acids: CASSLALRTGGQYF. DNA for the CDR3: TGTGCCAGCAGCTTAGCGCTTCGGACGGGAGGGCAGTACTTC.

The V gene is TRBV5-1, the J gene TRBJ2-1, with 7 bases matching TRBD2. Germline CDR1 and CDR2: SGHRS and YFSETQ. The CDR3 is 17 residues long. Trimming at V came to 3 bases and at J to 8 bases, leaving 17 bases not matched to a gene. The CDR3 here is CASSSLAPGGRVYEQFF. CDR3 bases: TGCGCCAGCAGCTCCCTCGCACCTGGCGGGAGAGTGTATGAGCAGTTCTTC.

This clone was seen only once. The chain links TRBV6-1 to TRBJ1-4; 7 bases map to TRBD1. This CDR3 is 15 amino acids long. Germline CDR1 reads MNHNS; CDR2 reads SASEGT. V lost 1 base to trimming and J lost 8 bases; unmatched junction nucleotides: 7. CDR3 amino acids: CASSEEGTVNEKLFF. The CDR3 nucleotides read TGTGCCAGCAGTGAAGAGGGGACAGTTAACGAAAAACTGTTTTTT.

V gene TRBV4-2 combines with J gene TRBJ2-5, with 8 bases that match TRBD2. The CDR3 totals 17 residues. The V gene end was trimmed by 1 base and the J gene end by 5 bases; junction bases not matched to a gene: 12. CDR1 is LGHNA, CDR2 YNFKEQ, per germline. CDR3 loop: CASSQGNPGGPMETQYF. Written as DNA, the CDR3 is TGTGCCAGCAGCCAAGGAAACCCGGGGGGGCCGATGGAGACCCAGTACTTC.